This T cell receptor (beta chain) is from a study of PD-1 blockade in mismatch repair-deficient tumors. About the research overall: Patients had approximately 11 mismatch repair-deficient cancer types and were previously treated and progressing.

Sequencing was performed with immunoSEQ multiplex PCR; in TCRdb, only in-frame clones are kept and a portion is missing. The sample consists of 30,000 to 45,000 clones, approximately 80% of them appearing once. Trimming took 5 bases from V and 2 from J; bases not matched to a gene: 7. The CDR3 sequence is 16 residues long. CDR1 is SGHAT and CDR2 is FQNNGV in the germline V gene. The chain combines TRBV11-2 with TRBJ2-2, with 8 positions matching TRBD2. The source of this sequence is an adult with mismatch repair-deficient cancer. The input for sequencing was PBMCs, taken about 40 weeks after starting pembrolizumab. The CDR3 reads CASSPHLAGNTGELFF. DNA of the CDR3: TGTGCCAGCAGCCCCCACCTAGCGGGTAACACCGGGGAGCTGTTTTTT. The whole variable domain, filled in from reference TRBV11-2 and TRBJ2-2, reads EAGVAQSPRYKIIEKRQSVAFWCNPISGHATLYWYQQILGQGPKLLIQFQNNGVVDDSQLPKDRFSAERLKGVDSTLKIQPAKLEDSAVYLCASSPHLAGNTGELFFGEGSRLTVL.